A single sample gave rise to the 32 T cell receptor beta chains below, sequenced in a study of CD8+ T cells in alopecia areata. Extraction of RNA preceded its reverse transcription into cDNA, which served as the sequencing template. TCRdb's table, derived via immunoSEQ multiplex PCR, lists solely in-frame clones and lacks some. The sample shows approximately 150,000 clones, 40% to 50% of them seen only once. The specimen sequenced was CD4+ T cells sorted from blood. Receptor source: a human donor with alopecia areata.

The chain is built from TRBV27 and TRBJ2-7; D is unclear. Trimming removed 4 bases from V and 0 bases from J, with 13 bases in between. In germline, CDR1 is MNHEY, CDR2 SMNVEV (reference sequence). This CDR3 has 15 amino acids. DNA of the CDR3: TGTGCCAGCAGTTCGACATATCCTAGCTCCTACGAGCAGTACTTC. Translated, it gives CASSSTYPSSYEQYF.

The gene calls are TRBV7-8 and TRBJ1-5; D gene uncertain. This CDR3 is 13 amino acids long. In germline, CDR1 is SGHVS, CDR2 FQNEAQ. Deletions cut 9 bases from V and 6 bases from J, with 15 bases between. CDR3 sequence reads: CASGMGYLQPQHF. As DNA, the CDR3 is TGTGCCAGTGGGATGGGGTATCTTCAGCCCCAGCATTTT.

The genes are TRBV29-1 and TRBJ2-1, with D unresolved. CDR1 and CDR2 (germline): SQVTM, ANQGSEA. This CDR3 has 11 amino acids. The V gene lost 4 bases and the J gene lost 3 bases, with 4 bases spanning the gap. In nucleotides, the CDR3 is TGCAGCGTTGTACGCTACAATGAGCAGTTCTTC. Residues: CSVVRYNEQFF.

The rearrangement links TRBV29-1 to TRBJ1-2; TRBD1 aligns across 7 bases. V was pared by 6 bases and J by 2 bases, with 6 bases of the junction left unmatched. The V gene's germline CDR1 is SQVTM and CDR2 ANQGSEA. The CDR3 covers 13 residues. CDR3 bases: TGCAGCGTGCTACTGGGACAGAACTATGGCTACACCTTC. Translation gives CSVLLGQNYGYTF. Full variable domain (remainder filled in from reference TRBV29-1 and TRBJ1-2): SAVISQKPSRDICQRGTSLTIQCQVDSQVTMMFWYRQQPGQSLTLIATANQGSEATYESGFVIDKFPISRPNLTFSTLTVSNMSPEDSSIYLCSVLLGQNYGYTFGSGTRLTVV.

The V and J genes are TRBV2 and TRBJ2-3; 9 bases fit TRBD2. Germline CDR1 is SNHLY and CDR2 is FYNNEI. The CDR3 sequence is 14 residues long. The trim removed 4 bases at V and 4 bases at J, leaving 3 bases unmatched. This CDR3 is CASSVGLAPDTQYF. In DNA, the CDR3 is TGTGCCAGCAGTGTGGGACTAGCCCCAGATACGCAGTATTTT.

This clone has just a few counts. The chain uses TRBV27 and TRBJ2-5; 8 bases are a match to TRBD1. This CDR3 contains 13 residues. Trimming took 6 bases from V and 6 from J; bases not matched to a gene: 6. CDR1 and CDR2 from the germline V gene are MNHEY and SMNVEV (reference sequence). This chain's CDR3 is CASSVQGAQTQYF. The CDR3 DNA follows: TGTGCCAGCAGCGTTCAGGGGGCCCAGACCCAGTACTTC.

This chain links TRBV5-1 with TRBJ2-1; TRBD2 is a possible D gene (6 bases). Trimming took off 1 base at V and 8 bases at J, with 16 bases between the two ends. There are 15 residues in the CDR3. Germline V lookup: CDR1 SGHRS, CDR2 YFSETQ. As DNA, the CDR3 is TGCGCCAGCAGCTTGACGGGAGAAGGGGTGGATGAGCAGTTCTTC. Its translation: CASSLTGEGVDEQFF.

The rearrangement uses TRBV6-1 and TRBJ2-7, with a tentative D call TRBD2 (5 bases). CDR1 and CDR2 (germline): MNHNS, SASEGT. Trimming shortened V by 5 bases and J by 6 bases, and 20 bases separated the two germline ends. The CDR3 spans 15 residues. The CDR3 region is CASSPRGAQESEQYF. In DNA form, the CDR3 reads TGTGCCAGCAGTCCCCGGGGAGCGCAGGAGAGCGAGCAGTACTTC.

This clone came up once. V and J are TRBV7-3 and TRBJ2-3; D unresolved. The CDR3 loop spans 14 amino acids. Germline CDR1 SGHTA, CDR2 FQGTGA. Trimming stripped 4 bases from V and 4 bases from J, with 12 bases between. The CDR3 region is CASSSGRKADTQYF. The CDR3 DNA reads TGTGCCAGCAGCTCCGGTCGTAAGGCAGATACGCAGTATTTT.

The table lists this clone with a few counts. V usage is TRBV28 and J usage is TRBJ2-4; D is perhaps TRBD2 (5 bases). CDR1 and CDR2 (germline): MDHEN, SYDVKM. The CDR3 loop spans 16 amino acids. V was cut by 4 bases and J by 0 bases, with 13 bases left in between. CDR3 bases: TGTGCCAGCAGTTCCTACCTCGGGATAGCCAAAAACATTCAGTACTTC. It specifies CASSSYLGIAKNIQYF.

The chain couples TRBV5-1 to TRBJ2-1; tentative D call: TRBD2 (5 bases). The CDR3 spans 14 residues. From germline, CDR1 is SGHRS and CDR2 YFSETQ. V lost 4 bases and J 5 bases, leaving 13 bases between the germline ends. The chain's CDR3 is CASSPIVRDNEQFF. The DNA for the CDR3 is TGCGCCAGCAGCCCTATAGTGCGGGACAATGAGCAGTTCTTC.

V and J are TRBV30 and TRBJ1-2; no clear D gene. The CDR3 totals 12 residues. The V gene's germline CDR1 is GTSNPN and CDR2 SVGIG (reference sequence). V was clipped by 1 base and J by 9 bases, with 12 bases between them. The CDR3, as DNA: TGTGCCTGGAGTGGGTCGGCTTTTCGCTACACCTTC. It encodes CAWSGSAFRYTF.

The CDR3 DNA follows: TGCAGCGTTGGACACCTGAACACTGAAGCTTTCTTT. It codes for CSVGHLNTEAFF. This chain connects TRBV29-1 to TRBJ1-1; D is uncertain. Germline V gene data show CDR1 as SQVTM and CDR2 as ANQGSEA. The ends were cut back, 4 bases at V and 0 bases at J, with 6 bases in the middle. CDR3 length: 12 amino acids.

The chain joins TRBV5-1 to TRBJ2-3; the match to TRBD2 covers 10 bases. CDR1 and CDR2 (germline): SGHRS, YFSETQ. This CDR3 spans 16 amino acids. Trimming took 4 bases from V and 6 from J; bases not matched to a gene: 11. Here the CDR3 reads CASSPGASGGEDTQYF. Written as DNA, the CDR3 is TGCGCCAGCAGCCCTGGGGCTAGCGGGGGAGAGGATACGCAGTATTTT.

The chain links TRBV9 to TRBJ2-5; 9 bases align to TRBD2. The CDR3 spans 16 residues. Germline CDR1 reads SGDLS; CDR2 reads YYNGEE. Unmatched junction bases numbered 12, after V lost 4 bases and J lost 5 bases. The CDR3 DNA follows: TGTGCCAGCAGCCCGGTGGTAGCGGGAGCGGTGGAGACCCAGTACTTC. Protein sequence: CASSPVVAGAVETQYF.

Only a few counts were recorded for this clone. The chain uses TRBV11-1 and TRBJ2-5, with 7 nucleotides matching TRBD2. The CDR3 sequence is 14 residues long. The ends lost 5 bases at V and 10 bases at J; junction bases unmatched: 13. CDR1 and CDR2 from the germline V gene are SGHAT and FQDESV (reference sequence). As DNA, the CDR3 is TGTGCCAGCAGCCCCGGCGGGACTACCGTCGGCCAGTACTTC. It encodes CASSPGGTTVGQYF.

The rearrangement joins TRBV7-8 to TRBJ2-1; 7 nucleotides agree with TRBD2. There are 16 residues in the CDR3. The germline V gene has CDR1 SGHVS and CDR2 FQNEAQ. Trimming removed 1 base from V and 4 bases from J; junction bases left unmatched: 7. The CDR3, as DNA: TGTGCCAGCAGCTTAGGCTCGGGACTACAATACAATGAGCAGTTCTTC. Translating gives CASSLGSGLQYNEQFF. Complete variable domain (other parts from reference TRBV7-8 and TRBJ2-1): GAGVSQSPRYKVAKRGQDVALRCDPISGHVSLFWYQQALGQGPEFLTYFQNEAQLDKSGLPSDRFFAERPEGSVSTLKIQRTQQEDSAVYLCASSLGSGLQYNEQFFGPGTRLTVL.

This clone came up a few times. This sequence joins TRBV6-6 and TRBJ2-7; 13 bases align to TRBD2. Germline loops: CDR1 MNHNY, CDR2 SVGAGI (reference sequence). The CDR3 covers 16 residues. Trimming at V came to 7 bases and at J to 2 bases, leaving 8 bases not matched to a gene. The CDR3: CASNPLGLAGTYEQYF. The CDR3 nucleotides read TGTGCCAGCAACCCCCTGGGACTAGCGGGAACCTACGAGCAGTACTTC.

V is TRBV6-5 and J is TRBJ2-2; D call uncertain. The CDR3 is 11 residues long. Germline V CDR1 and CDR2: MNHEY, SVGAGI. V gave up 6 bases and J gave up 9 bases, with 8 bases separating them. The CDR3 nucleotides read TGTGCCAGCAGGGATAGGAGGGAGCTGTTTTTT. This encodes CASRDRRELFF.

J is TRBJ2-2 and V is TRBV7-3; D may be TRBD2 (5 bases). The CDR3 contains 15 residues. Trimming left V 5 bases short and J 5 bases short, with 15 bases between. Germline assignment: CDR1 SGHTA and CDR2 FQGTGA. CDR3 sequence: CASSPELVSTGELFF. The CDR3 coding sequence is TGTGCCAGCAGCCCCGAACTAGTCTCAACCGGGGAGCTGTTTTTT.

The CDR3 protein is CASTTRNEQFF. The CDR3, as DNA: TGTGCCAGCACCACCCGCAATGAGCAGTTCTTC. The rearrangement joins TRBV27 to TRBJ2-1; D remains unclear. The CDR3 sequence is 11 residues long. Trimming shortened V by 7 bases and J by 6 bases, and 7 bases separated the two germline ends. Germline values: CDR1 MNHEY, CDR2 SMNVEV (reference sequence).

V and J are TRBV29-1 and TRBJ2-7; the D is unclear. V lost 6 bases and J lost 3, with 9 bases in between. Germline-derived CDR1 and CDR2 are SQVTM and ANQGSEA. The CDR3 has 11 amino acids. The CDR3 DNA is TGCAGCGTAAGGACGATCTACGAGCAGTACTTC. Translated: CSVRTIYEQYF.

This clone was observed a handful of times. The genes are TRBV4-1 and TRBJ2-7; 10 nucleotides match TRBD2. Trimming took 4 bases from V and 4 from J; bases not matched to a gene: 7. CDR3 length equals 15 residues. From germline, CDR1 is MGHRA and CDR2 YSYEKL. The CDR3 region is CASSPEAGGPYEQYF. The CDR3 bases are TGCGCCAGCAGCCCAGAAGCGGGAGGGCCTTACGAGCAGTACTTC.

The count of this clone is one. The chain joins TRBV6-5 to TRBJ2-7; D is unclear. Germline CDR1 reads MNHEY; CDR2 reads SVGAGI. The CDR3 covers 13 residues. The V and J ends lost 6 bases and 5 bases respectively, with 14 bases between them. The CDR3 loop is CASRELGRDEQYF. The CDR3 nucleotides read TGTGCCAGCAGGGAGCTTGGCCGGGACGAGCAGTACTTC.

This rearrangement joins TRBV29-1 to TRBJ2-5; D possibly matches TRBD1 or TRBD2 (6 bases each). Trimming shortened V by 2 bases and J by 5 bases, and 12 bases separated the two germline ends. This CDR3 spans 13 amino acids. Per germline, CDR1 SQVTM and CDR2 ANQGSEA. The DNA of the CDR3 is TGCAGCGTTGAAATAGGGGGGCGGGAGACCCAGTACTTC. Translated: CSVEIGGRETQYF.

The chain couples TRBV29-1 to TRBJ2-1, with D possibly matching TRBD2 (6 bases). V dropped 3 bases and J dropped 7 bases, with 19 bases sitting between them. The CDR3 is made up of 15 amino acids. Germline CDR1 is SQVTM and CDR2 is ANQGSEA. This CDR3 reads CSVEGYGRGGNEQFF. Here the CDR3 DNA reads TGCAGCGTTGAGGGATACGGGAGAGGAGGAAATGAGCAGTTCTTC.

The rearrangement links TRBV10-3 to TRBJ2-7; no reliable D call. Germline V CDR1 and CDR2: ENHRY, SYGVKD. V was pared by 8 bases and J by 5 bases, with 4 bases between. The CDR3 extends over 9 amino acids. CDR3 in amino acids: CAIGNEQYF. DNA of the CDR3: TGTGCCATCGGAAACGAGCAGTACTTC.

The rearrangement links TRBV19 to TRBJ2-5; 8 bases line up with TRBD2. The CDR3 length is 15 residues. From germline, CDR1 is LNHDA and CDR2 SQIVND (reference sequence). V was pared by 5 bases and J by 4 bases, with 9 bases of the junction left unmatched. The CDR3 sequence is CASSSPGLGGETQYF. CDR3 bases: TGTGCCAGTAGTTCCCCGGGACTAGGCGGAGAGACCCAGTACTTC.

This clone appeared a few times. V usage is TRBV18 and J usage is TRBJ2-7, with no clear D. The CDR3 covers 14 residues. Germline V lookup: CDR1 KGHSH, CDR2 LQKENI. Trimming removed 3 bases from V and 5 bases from J, with 14 bases in between. This CDR3 reads CASSPGVFPDEQYF. The CDR3 nucleotides are TGTGCCAGCTCACCCGGTGTGTTCCCGGACGAGCAGTACTTC.

This clone was counted only a few times. The chain couples TRBV29-1 to TRBJ1-1; D ambiguous. Germline V CDR1 and CDR2: SQVTM, ANQGSEA. The CDR3 spans 13 residues. The V gene lost 5 bases and the J gene lost 0 bases, with 10 bases spanning the gap. Here the CDR3 reads CSVLWTVNTEAFF. The DNA for the CDR3 is TGCAGCGTTTTATGGACGGTGAACACTGAAGCTTTCTTT.

The CDR3 loop is CSVGELAGTDTQYF. The CDR3 DNA sequence: TGCAGCGTTGGGGAGCTAGCGGGCACAGATACGCAGTATTTT. V and J are TRBV29-1 and TRBJ2-3; the match to TRBD2 covers 7 bases. V was clipped by 4 bases and J by 1 base; unmatched bases: 5. Germline CDR1 reads SQVTM; CDR2 reads ANQGSEA. There are 14 residues in the CDR3.

This clone has a handful of counts. The genes are TRBV5-1 and TRBJ2-3; either TRBD1 or TRBD2 may fit D (5 bases each). V lost 4 bases to trimming and J lost 2 bases, with 11 bases between them. The CDR3 extends over 14 amino acids. The germline V gene encodes CDR1 SGHRS and CDR2 YFSETQ. The CDR3 sequence: CASSPGATTDTQYF. As DNA, the CDR3 is TGCGCCAGCAGCCCCGGGGCGACCACAGATACGCAGTATTTT.